The 29 T cell receptor beta chains below all came from one sample that was sequenced in a study of shared clonotypes between healthy human individuals. Profiling relied on immunoSEQ multiplex PCR, and the TCRdb table lists in-frame clones only, not all of them. The repertoire holds some 630,000 clones, with 95% to 96% as singletons. Naive CD8 cells lacked CD45RO, underwent positive selection for CCR7 and left out terminally differentiated effector memory CD45RA+ cells. Specimen: naive CD8+ T cells sorted from blood. The receptors shown here come from a woman under 40 in good health.

Remarks on this clone: At one of its ends the junction is not consistent with the germline gene, which may arise from a read error. This chain uses TRBV25-1 with TRBJ2-7; TRBD1 aligns across 7 bases. The CDR3 loop spans 14 amino acids. Germline lookup yields CDR1 MGHDK and CDR2 SYGVNS. CDR3 protein: CTSSEYEGAVEQYF. The DNA of the CDR3 is TGTACCAGCAGTGAATATGAGGGGGCCGTCGAGCAGTACTTC.

The chain combines TRBV14 with TRBJ2-1; the D is unclear. Deletions cut 3 bases from V and 3 bases from J, with 9 bases between. This CDR3 spans 14 amino acids. CDR1 and CDR2 from the germline V gene are SGHDN and FVKESK. The CDR3 nucleotides read TGTGCCAGCAGCCAGAGAGCGAGCTACAATGAGCAGTTCTTC. As protein: CASSQRASYNEQFF.

The CDR3 spells CSATEAAYNEQFF. The CDR3 DNA sequence: TGCAGCGCAACAGAGGCAGCTTACAATGAGCAGTTCTTC. The V gene is TRBV29-1, the J gene TRBJ2-1, with no clear D. The V end lost 7 bases, the J end lost 4 bases, and 14 bases lay between the germline ends. This CDR3 region has 13 residues. Germline V gives CDR1 SQVTM, CDR2 ANQGSEA.

The chain is built from TRBV11-2 and TRBJ2-5; 9 bases line up with TRBD2. Matching the DNA end better, TRBJ2-7 makes the J call doubtful. This CDR3 is 16 amino acids long. Germline CDR1 and CDR2: SGHAT and FQNNGV. CDR3 loop: CASSLKTSGSSYEQYF. The CDR3 nucleotides are TGTGCCAGCAGCTTAAAGACTAGCGGATCGTCCTACGAGCAGTACTTC.

On this clone: The sample carries other DNA sequences with the same CDR3. The chain joins TRBV2 to TRBJ1-2, with 9 bases matching TRBD1. CDR1 is SNHLY and CDR2 is FYNNEI in the germline V gene. V lost 6 bases to trimming and J lost 11 bases; unmatched junction nucleotides: 10. The CDR3 is 13 residues long. The CDR3 coding sequence is TGTGCCAGCAGCGGGGGACAGGGTCACGGTTACACCTTC. It encodes CASSGGQGHGYTF.

The CDR3, as DNA: TGCAGCGTACTAACAGGGGGTGTAGATGAGCAGTTCTTC. It codes for CSVLTGGVDEQFF. V is TRBV29-1 and J is TRBJ2-1; 8 bases are a match to TRBD1. Germline CDR1 and CDR2: SQVTM and ANQGSEA. The ends lost 6 bases at V and 8 bases at J; junction bases unmatched: 9. This CDR3 has 13 amino acids.

The rearrangement links TRBV30 to TRBJ2-7; 11 bases match TRBD1. With V trimmed by 3 bases and J by 5 bases, 9 bases remained unmatched. The CDR3 extends over 15 amino acids. Germline CDR1 and CDR2: GTSNPN and SVGIG (reference sequence). In DNA, the CDR3 is TGTGCCTGGAGCCCCGGGACAGGGGGAAAAAACGAGCAGTACTTC. It codes for CAWSPGTGGKNEQYF.

The V call is TRBV7-9, the J call TRBJ2-1; D tentatively fits TRBD1 or TRBD2 (5 bases each). V was pared by 4 bases and J by 7 bases, with 11 bases between. The germline gives CDR1 SEHNR, CDR2 FQNEAQ (reference sequence). The CDR3 is 13 amino acids. The CDR3 nucleotides read TGTGCCAGCAGCTGGGGGATGGGTAATGAGCAGTTCTTC. Translating it yields CASSWGMGNEQFF. The full variable domain, completed using reference TRBV7-9 and TRBJ2-1, is DTGVSQNPRHKITKRGQNVTFRCDPISEHNRLYWYRQTLGQGPEFLTYFQNEAQLEKSRLLSDRFSAERPKGSFSTLEIQRTEQGDSAMYLCASSWGMGNEQFFGPGTRLTVL.

The chain recombines TRBV19 with TRBJ1-2; D possibly corresponds to TRBD1 (6 bases). The CDR3 is 15 residues long. The V end was cut by 3 bases, the J end by 6 bases, with 17 bases between. Germline lookup yields CDR1 LNHDA and CDR2 SQIVND (reference sequence). The CDR3 region is CASSMGPQGMNGYTF. CDR3 DNA sequence: TGTGCCAGTAGTATGGGTCCCCAGGGGATGAATGGCTACACCTTC.

The rearrangement links TRBV27 to TRBJ1-1; weak D call: TRBD1 (5 bases). CDR1 is MNHEY, CDR2 SMNVEV, per germline (reference sequence). This CDR3 contains 14 residues. V was trimmed by 2 bases and J by 1 base, leaving 8 bases between them. The CDR3: CASSLPGANTEAFF. CDR3 DNA sequence: TGTGCCAGCAGTTTACCCGGGGCGAACACTGAAGCTTTCTTT.

This chain joins TRBV7-2 and TRBJ2-7; tentative D call: TRBD1 (5 bases). V lost 1 base and J 7 bases, leaving 23 bases between the germline ends. CDR3 length equals 17 residues. Germline assignment: CDR1 SGHTA and CDR2 FQGNSA. This chain's CDR3 is CASSLERAAGLAREQYF. CDR3 DNA: TGTGCCAGCAGCTTAGAACGGGCGGCAGGGCTGGCGAGAGAGCAGTACTTC.

J is TRBJ2-5 and V is TRBV11-2, with a weak D call TRBD1 (5 bases). Germline V gives CDR1 SGHAT, CDR2 FQNNGV. Trimming took 5 bases from V and 4 from J, leaving 11 bases between them. This CDR3 is built from 13 residues. CDR3 bases: TGTGCCAGCAGCCCGACAGTCAGAGAGACCCAGTACTTC. Amino acids: CASSPTVRETQYF.

Comment on this clone: The sample carries other DNA sequences with the same CDR3. Written as DNA, the CDR3 is TGTGCCAGCAGTCTACGAGGGACGGTATATGGCTACACCTTC. It translates to CASSLRGTVYGYTF. V gene TRBV28 combines with J gene TRBJ1-2, with D perhaps TRBD1 (5 bases). Germline loops: CDR1 MDHEN, CDR2 SYDVKM. V was cut by 5 bases and J by 5 bases, with 15 bases left in between. CDR3 length: 14 residues.

This chain joins TRBV7-7 and TRBJ2-1, with TRBD2 identical over 8 bases. J gave up 5 bases and V 0 bases, and 6 bases lay outside the gene matches. Germline V CDR1 and CDR2: SSHAT, FNYEAQ (reference sequence). The CDR3 consists of 16 residues. The CDR3 DNA follows: TGTGCCAGCAGCTTAGCCGAGAGCGGGAGAGACAATGAGCAGTTCTTC. Its translation: CASSLAESGRDNEQFF.

The rearrangement joins TRBV5-1 to TRBJ2-7; tentatively, D is TRBD1 or TRBD2 (5 bases each). Per the germline V gene, CDR1 is SGHRS and CDR2 is YFSETQ. The V end was cut by 2 bases, the J end by 5 bases, with 17 bases between. The CDR3 spans 15 residues. The CDR3 loop is CASSFRGAPSDEQYF. The CDR3 coding sequence is TGCGCCAGCAGCTTTAGAGGGGCCCCCTCGGACGAGCAGTACTTC.

The chain carries TRBV28 and TRBJ1-2; D uncertain. V was shortened by 3 bases and J by 8 bases, with 13 bases between the two germline ends. Germline lookup yields CDR1 MDHEN and CDR2 SYDVKM. The CDR3 consists of 13 residues. The CDR3 protein is CASSFLLVSGYTF. The CDR3 coding sequence is TGTGCCAGCAGTTTCCTCCTTGTATCCGGCTACACCTTC.

CDR3 loop: CASRTGTSGYNEQFF. Written as DNA, the CDR3 is TGTGCCAGCAGGACCGGGACTAGCGGTTACAATGAGCAGTTCTTC. V gene TRBV28 combines with J gene TRBJ2-1, with TRBD2 matching over 11 bases. Trimming at V came to 6 bases and at J to 4 bases, leaving 5 bases not matched to a gene. Germline loops: CDR1 MDHEN, CDR2 SYDVKM. This CDR3 region has 15 residues.

The chain recombines TRBV6-6 with TRBJ2-3; 14 nucleotides align to TRBD2. Per germline, CDR1 MNHNY and CDR2 SVGAGI (reference sequence). With 5 bases clipped from V and 7 bases from J, the junction kept 5 bases outside the gene matches. There are 15 residues in the CDR3. In DNA form, the CDR3 reads TGTGCCAGCAGTACAGGGACTAGCGGGAGAAATACGCAGTATTTT. This gives the protein CASSTGTSGRNTQYF.

The chain couples TRBV11-2 to TRBJ2-7; 11 bases agree with TRBD1. The V and J ends lost 0 bases and 0 bases, in that order; junction bases with no gene match: 4. The CDR3 contains 17 residues. Germline values: CDR1 SGHAT, CDR2 FQNNGV. The CDR3 is CASSLDWDRGSSYEQYF. CDR3 DNA sequence: TGTGCCAGCAGCTTAGATTGGGACAGGGGGAGCTCCTACGAGCAGTACTTC.

The genes are TRBV23-1 and TRBJ2-5; D call uncertain. TRBV23-1 qualifies as an ORF whose function is uncertain. Deletions cut 0 bases from V and 2 bases from J, with 16 bases between. The length of the CDR3 is 17 residues. The CDR3 region has the DNA TGCGCCAGCAGTCAATCTAGCTTCGGACGGGCTCAAGAGACCCAGTACTTC. Translating it yields CASSQSSFGRAQETQYF.

The V gene is TRBV19, the J gene TRBJ2-7, with 9 bases identical to TRBD2. The CDR3 is 15 residues long. J lost 6 bases, V lost 4 bases, and 10 bases had no gene match. Germline V gives CDR1 LNHDA, CDR2 SQIVND (reference sequence). DNA of the CDR3: TGTGCCAGTAGTACGATAGCGGGAGTGAAAGGCGAGCAGTACTTC. Translated: CASSTIAGVKGEQYF.

The sample holds one count of this clone. The chain links TRBV19 to TRBJ2-2; perhaps TRBD2 as D (7 bases). CDR3 length equals 15 residues. Per germline, CDR1 LNHDA and CDR2 SQIVND (reference sequence). V lost 8 bases, J lost 5 bases, and 18 bases lay in between. CDR3 sequence (DNA): TGTGCCAGTTTAAGTCGTGCGGGGGCAACCGGGGAGCTGTTTTTT. Residues: CASLSRAGATGELFF.

A word on this clone: At the DNA level, this CDR3 is encoded by other sequences in the same sample as well. The chain couples TRBV5-4 to TRBJ2-7; D remains ambiguous. The CDR3 is 13 residues long. Per the germline V gene, CDR1 is SGHNT and CDR2 is YYREEE (reference sequence). Deletions cut 0 bases from V and 1 base from J, with 5 bases between. CDR3: CASSLANSYEQYF. The DNA for the CDR3 is TGTGCCAGCAGCTTGGCCAATTCCTACGAGCAGTACTTC. Full variable domain (missing parts from reference TRBV5-4 and TRBJ2-7): ETGVTQSPTHLIKTRGQQVTLRCSSQSGHNTVSWYQQALGQGPQFIFQYYREEENGRGNFPPRFSGLQFPNYSSELNVNALELDDSALYLCASSLANSYEQYFGPGTRLTVT.

This clone occurred once. The chain joins TRBV11-1 to TRBJ2-5, with 9 positions matching TRBD1. Germline values: CDR1 SGHAT, CDR2 FQDESV (reference sequence). This CDR3 contains 16 residues. J was trimmed by 3 bases and V by 6 bases; bases with no gene match: 11. The CDR3 DNA is TGTGCCAGCAGGCCCGACAGGGGGGTCAGTAAAGAGACCCAGTACTTC. Translated, it gives CASRPDRGVSKETQYF.

This rearrangement joins TRBV6-4 to TRBJ2-1, with 12 bases aligning to TRBD1. CDR3 size: 15 residues. V lost 8 bases and J lost 6; bases outside the gene matches: 8. Germline assignment: CDR1 MRHNA and CDR2 SNTAGT. CDR3 loop: CASDQRDRGLNEQFF. DNA for the CDR3: TGTGCCAGCGACCAACGGGACAGGGGGCTCAATGAGCAGTTCTTC.

V gene TRBV2 combines with J gene TRBJ2-7, with 8 bases aligning to TRBD2. Germline CDR1 and CDR2: SNHLY and FYNNEI. J was trimmed by 2 bases and V by 0 bases; bases with no gene match: 6. This CDR3 is built from 16 residues. CDR3 coding DNA: TGTGCCAGCAGTGAAGCCGCGGGACTAGGCACCTACGAGCAGTACTTC. Amino acids: CASSEAAGLGTYEQYF.

The chain joins TRBV2 to TRBJ2-5; possibly TRBD2 for D (6 bases). CDR3 length: 16 residues. The ends were cut back, 1 base at V and 0 bases at J, with 12 bases in the middle. Looked up from germline, CDR1 is SNHLY and CDR2 is FYNNEI. Written as DNA, the CDR3 is TGTGCCAGCAGTGAAGGGGGGACTCAGTACCAAGAGACCCAGTACTTC. This translates into CASSEGGTQYQETQYF.

The chain combines TRBV19 with TRBJ2-7; TRBD2 agrees at 13 bases. Germline CDR1 LNHDA, CDR2 SQIVND (reference sequence). J lost 3 bases, V lost 5 bases, and 4 bases had no gene match. This CDR3 contains 15 residues. The CDR3 reads CASSGRLAGGYEQYF. The CDR3 bases are TGTGCCAGTAGTGGACGACTAGCGGGAGGCTACGAGCAGTACTTC.

The genes are TRBV5-6 and TRBJ2-5; D possibly corresponds to TRBD1 (5 bases). The V and J ends lost 4 bases and 5 bases respectively, with 15 bases between them. The CDR3 extends over 14 amino acids. CDR1 is SGHDT, CDR2 YYEEEE, per germline. The CDR3 here is CASSGLGAWETQYF. The DNA of the CDR3 is TGTGCCAGCAGCGGCCTAGGGGCCTGGGAGACCCAGTACTTC.